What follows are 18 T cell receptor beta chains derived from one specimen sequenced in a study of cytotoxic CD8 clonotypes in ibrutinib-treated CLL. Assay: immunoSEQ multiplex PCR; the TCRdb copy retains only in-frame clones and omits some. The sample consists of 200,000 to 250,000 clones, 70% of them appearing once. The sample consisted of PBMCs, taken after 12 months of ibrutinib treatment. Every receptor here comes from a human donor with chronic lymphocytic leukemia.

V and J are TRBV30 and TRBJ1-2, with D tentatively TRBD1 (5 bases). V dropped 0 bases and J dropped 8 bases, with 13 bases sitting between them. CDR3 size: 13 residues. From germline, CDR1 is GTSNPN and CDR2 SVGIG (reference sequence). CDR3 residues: CAWSVEGLGGYTF. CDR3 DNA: TGTGCCTGGAGTGTTGAGGGGTTAGGGGGCTACACCTTC.

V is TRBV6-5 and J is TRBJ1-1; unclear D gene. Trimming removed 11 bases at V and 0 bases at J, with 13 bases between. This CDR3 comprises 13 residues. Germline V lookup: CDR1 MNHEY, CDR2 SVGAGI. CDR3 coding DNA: TGTGCCGGCCGACGGACGATGAACACTGAAGCTTTCTTT. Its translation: CAGRRTMNTEAFF.

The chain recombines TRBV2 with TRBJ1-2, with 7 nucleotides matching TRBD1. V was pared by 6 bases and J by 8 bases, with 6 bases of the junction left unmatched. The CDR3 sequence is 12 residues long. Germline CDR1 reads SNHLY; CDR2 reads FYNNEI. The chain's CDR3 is CASRKGAQGYTF. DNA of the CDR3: TGTGCCAGCAGGAAGGGGGCGCAGGGCTACACCTTC.

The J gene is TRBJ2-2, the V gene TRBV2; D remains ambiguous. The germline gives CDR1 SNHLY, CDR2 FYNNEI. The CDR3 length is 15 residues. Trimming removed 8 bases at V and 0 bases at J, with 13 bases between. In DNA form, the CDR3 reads TGTGCCAGCCAGGTGTCGGCCACGAACACCGGGGAGCTGTTTTTT. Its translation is CASQVSATNTGELFF.

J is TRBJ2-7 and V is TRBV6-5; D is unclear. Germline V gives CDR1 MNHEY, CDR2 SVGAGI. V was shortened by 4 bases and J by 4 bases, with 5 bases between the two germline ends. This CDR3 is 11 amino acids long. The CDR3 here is CASSSTYEQYF. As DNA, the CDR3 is TGTGCCAGCAGTTCGACGTACGAGCAGTACTTC.

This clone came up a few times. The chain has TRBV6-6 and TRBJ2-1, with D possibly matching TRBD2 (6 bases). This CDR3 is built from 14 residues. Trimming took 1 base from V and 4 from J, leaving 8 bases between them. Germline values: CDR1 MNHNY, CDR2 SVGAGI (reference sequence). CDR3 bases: TGTGCCAGCAGTTACTGGGACTTATACAATGAGCAGTTCTTC. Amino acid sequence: CASSYWDLYNEQFF.

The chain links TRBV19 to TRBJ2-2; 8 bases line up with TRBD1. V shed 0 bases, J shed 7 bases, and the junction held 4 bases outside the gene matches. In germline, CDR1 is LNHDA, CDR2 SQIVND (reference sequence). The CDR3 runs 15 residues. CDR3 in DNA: TGTGCCAGTAGTATAGATGGACAGGGATTCGGGGAGCTGTTTTTT. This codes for CASSIDGQGFGELFF.

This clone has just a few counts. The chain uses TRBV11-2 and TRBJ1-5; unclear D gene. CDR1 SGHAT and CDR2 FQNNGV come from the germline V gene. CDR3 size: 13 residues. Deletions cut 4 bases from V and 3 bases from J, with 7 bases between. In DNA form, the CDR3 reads TGTGCCAGCAGCTCGTATACCAATCAGCCCCAGCATTTT. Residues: CASSSYTNQPQHF.

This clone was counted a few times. Here the CDR3 DNA reads TGTGCCAGCAGCTCTAGGTCCGTCGTTAACTATGGCTACACCTTC. Protein sequence: CASSSRSVVNYGYTF. This chain uses TRBV11-2 with TRBJ1-2, with no clear D. Germline CDR1 and CDR2: SGHAT and FQNNGV. V was shortened by 4 bases and J by 1 base, with 13 bases between the two germline ends. This CDR3 spans 15 amino acids.

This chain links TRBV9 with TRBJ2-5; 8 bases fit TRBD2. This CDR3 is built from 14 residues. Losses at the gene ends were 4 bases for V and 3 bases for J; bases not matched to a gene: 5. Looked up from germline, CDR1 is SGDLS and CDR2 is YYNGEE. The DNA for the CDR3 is TGTGCCAGCAGCCTCCGAGCGGGAGAAGAGACCCAGTACTTC. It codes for CASSLRAGEETQYF.

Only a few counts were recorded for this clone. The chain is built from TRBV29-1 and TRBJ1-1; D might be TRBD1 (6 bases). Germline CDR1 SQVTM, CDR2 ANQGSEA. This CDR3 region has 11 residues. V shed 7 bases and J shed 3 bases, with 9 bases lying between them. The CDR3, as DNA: TGCAGCGGAGGGGGGGACACTGAAGCTTTCTTT. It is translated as CSGGGDTEAFF.

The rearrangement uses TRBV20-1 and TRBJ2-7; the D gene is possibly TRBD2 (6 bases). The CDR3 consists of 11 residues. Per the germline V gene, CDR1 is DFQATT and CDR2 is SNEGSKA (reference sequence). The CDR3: CALGGMDEQYF. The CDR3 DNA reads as TGCGCTCTCGGAGGGATGGACGAGCAGTACTTC.

The CDR3 sequence is CASSLRGYYGYTF. CDR3 nucleotides: TGTGCCAGCAGTTTAAGGGGGTACTATGGCTACACCTTC. This chain joins TRBV27 and TRBJ1-2; possible D gene TRBD1, 6 bases. Trimming cost V 2 bases and J 3 bases, with 7 bases left between them. The germline V gene encodes CDR1 MNHEY and CDR2 SMNVEV (reference sequence). CDR3 length: 13 residues.

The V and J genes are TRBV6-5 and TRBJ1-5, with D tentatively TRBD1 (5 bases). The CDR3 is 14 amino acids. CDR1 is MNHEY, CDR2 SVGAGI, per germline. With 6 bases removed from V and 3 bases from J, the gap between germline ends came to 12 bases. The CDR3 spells CASSPRGSNQPQHF. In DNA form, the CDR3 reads TGTGCCAGCAGCCCCCGGGGCTCCAATCAGCCCCAGCATTTT.

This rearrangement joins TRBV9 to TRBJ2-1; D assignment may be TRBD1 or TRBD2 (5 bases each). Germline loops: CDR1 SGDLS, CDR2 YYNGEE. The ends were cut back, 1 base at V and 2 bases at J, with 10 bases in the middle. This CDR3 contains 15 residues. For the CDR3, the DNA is TGTGCCAGCAGCGTACTCGGGACGGCCTACAATGAGCAGTTCTTC. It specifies CASSVLGTAYNEQFF.

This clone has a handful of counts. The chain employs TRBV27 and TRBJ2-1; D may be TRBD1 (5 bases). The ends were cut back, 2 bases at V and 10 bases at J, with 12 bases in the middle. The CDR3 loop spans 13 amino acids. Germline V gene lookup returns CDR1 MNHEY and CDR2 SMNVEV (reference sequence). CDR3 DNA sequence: TGTGCCAGCAGTTTAAGGCAGGGTTGGGAGCAGTTCTTC. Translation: CASSLRQGWEQFF.

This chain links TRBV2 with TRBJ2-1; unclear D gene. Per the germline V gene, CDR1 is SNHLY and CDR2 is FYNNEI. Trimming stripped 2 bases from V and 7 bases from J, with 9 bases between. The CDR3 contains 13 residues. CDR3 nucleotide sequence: TGTGCCAGCAGTGAAAATGTGGGGAATGAGCAGTTCTTC. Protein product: CASSENVGNEQFF.

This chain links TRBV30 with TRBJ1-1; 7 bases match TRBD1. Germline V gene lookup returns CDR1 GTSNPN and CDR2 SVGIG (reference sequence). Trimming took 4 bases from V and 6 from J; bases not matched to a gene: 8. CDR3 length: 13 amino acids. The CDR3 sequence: CAWTRGPLAEAFF. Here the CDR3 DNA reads TGTGCCTGGACAAGGGGGCCGTTGGCTGAAGCTTTCTTT.